The rows below give T cell receptor beta chains drawn from one sample of a study of blood T cell repertoires in COVID-19. Using immunoSEQ multiplex PCR, the repertoire was profiled, and TCRdb retains in-frame clones only, with some absent. The sample gives 13,000 or so clones, 85% to 90% of which show up once; 20% to 25% is in the top ten. The sample was peripheral blood. The receptors were gathered from a human donor with active COVID-19. The donor label of this sample is uncertain. The CDR3 runs from the conserved cysteine through the conserved F or W. The order of the fields is V gene, D gene, J gene, clone size, CDR3 DNA, CDR3 protein. A D gene is named only where the DNA matches it firmly. Size is stated for part of the rows, as once, few or many counts, or as a class when the clone is expanded.

>TRBV7-9|.|TRBJ1-2|.
TGTGCCAGCAGCTCCTCCCTGGGGGTCCGGGAGGGCTACACCTTC
CASSSSLGVREGYTF
>TRBV10-3|TRBD2|TRBJ2-1|.
TGTGCCAGCGCCGTTGGAGCGGGGGGGCCGTTGGATGAGCAGTTCTTC
CASAVGAGGPLDEQFF
>TRBV5-4|TRBD1|TRBJ1-6|.
TGTGCCAGCAGCTACCAGGGGGCCCCGGGGGACCTCCACTTT
CASSYQGAPGDLHF
>TRBV7-3|.|TRBJ2-3|.
TGTGCCAGCAGCACCACGGGGGATACGCAGTATTTT
CASSTTGDTQYF
>TRBV9|.|TRBJ1-1|.
TGTGCCAGCAGCCCAGTCCAGGGGAAGGCTTTCTTT
CASSPVQGKAFF
>TRBV23-1|.|TRBJ2-7|once
TGCGCCAGCAGTCACCCCCTGGCAGGGTTATTTTACGAGCAGTACTTC
CASSHPLAGLFYEQYF
>TRBV9|TRBD1|TRBJ1-1|.
TGTGCCAGCAGCGTAGAAGGGGGCGTGAACACTGAAGCTTTCTTT
CASSVEGGVNTEAFF
>TRBV7-8|.|TRBJ2-3|.
TGTGCCAGCAGCTTACCCTCGGGGTTGGTAGCGGTAAGCACAGATACGCAGTATTTT
CASSLPSGLVAVSTDTQYF
>TRBV19|.|TRBJ1-3|.
TGTGCCACAGGGGCCCTCTCTGGAAACACCATATATTTT
CATGALSGNTIYF
>TRBV5-1|TRBD1|TRBJ2-5|.
TGCGCCAGCAGCTTGGAGGGACAGAGGGGGGAGACCCAGTACTTC
CASSLEGQRGETQYF
>TRBV2|.|TRBJ1-1|.
TGTGCCAGCAGTGAATATCCCACTGAAGCTTTCTTT
CASSEYPTEAFF
>TRBV5-1|.|TRBJ1-4|.
TGCGCCAGCAGCTTGGGGGACACAACTAATGAAAAACTGTTTTTT
CASSLGDTTNEKLFF
>TRBV3-1/TRBV3-2|TRBD2|TRBJ2-3|.
TGTGCCAGCAGCCAAGATCCGCTAGCGGGCACTAGCACAGATACGCAGTATTTT
CASSQDPLAGTSTDTQYF
>TRBV29-1|TRBD1|TRBJ2-7|.
TGCAGCGTTAATGTTGGACAGGGCTACGAGCAGTACTTC
CSVNVGQGYEQYF
>TRBV28|TRBD1|TRBJ1-1|.
TGTGCCAGCAGTTCACCTGACAGGGTCGCCGGGGCTTTCTTT
CASSSPDRVAGAFF
>TRBV10-2|TRBD1|TRBJ1-6|.
TGCGCCAGCAGTGAGTGGGACAGGGGGAACAATTCACCCCTCCACTTT
CASSEWDRGNNSPLHF
>TRBV10-3|TRBD1|TRBJ1-1|.
TGTGCCATCAGGGGGACAGGCCGTGAGAACACTGAAGCTTTCTTT
CAIRGTGRENTEAFF